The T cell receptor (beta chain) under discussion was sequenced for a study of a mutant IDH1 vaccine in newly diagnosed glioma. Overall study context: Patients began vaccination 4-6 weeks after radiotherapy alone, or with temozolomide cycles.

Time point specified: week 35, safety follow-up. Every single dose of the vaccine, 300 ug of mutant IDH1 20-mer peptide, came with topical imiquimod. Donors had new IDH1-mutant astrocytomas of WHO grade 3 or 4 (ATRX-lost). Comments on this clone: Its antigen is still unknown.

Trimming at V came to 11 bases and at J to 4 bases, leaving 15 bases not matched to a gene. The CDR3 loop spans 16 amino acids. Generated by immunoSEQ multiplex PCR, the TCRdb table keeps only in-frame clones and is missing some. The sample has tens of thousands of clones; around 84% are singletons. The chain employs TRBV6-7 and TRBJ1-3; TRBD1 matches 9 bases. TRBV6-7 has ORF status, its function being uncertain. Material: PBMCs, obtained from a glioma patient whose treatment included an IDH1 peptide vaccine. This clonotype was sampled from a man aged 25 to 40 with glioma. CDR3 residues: CAAPGQGDGSGNTIYF. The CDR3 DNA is TGTGCCGCTCCGGGACAGGGAGACGGGTCGGGAAACACCATATATTTT.